This TCR beta chain was recorded in a study of molecular identifiers for immune sequencing clone quantification. The wider study: In replicates, RNA taken from roughly 18,000 or 92,000 naive CD8 cells was divided five ways, and four portions underwent sequencing.

Regarding the study as a whole: Over 99% of effector molecules, but under 1% in naive cells, were held by clones with more than 20 RNA copies.

Naive CD8 T cells were sorted, and the gate applied was CD8+CD4-CCR7+CD45RA+. In this sample, this clonotype turned up many times. Antigen unknown. With listed TCR primers and previously described methods, bulk TCR libraries were prepared. In TCRdb, the PCR reads were re-called with MiXCR into one record per CDR3 protein. The repertoire has 50,000 to 65,000 distinct CDR3 sequences, about 25% of them found once; the top ten carry around 2%. The receptor was derived from a human donor in good health. Some libraries in this study had Jurkat cell RNA spiked in. Sequenced input: naive CD8+ T cells from blood, with Jurkat cell RNA spiked in. Subset specified: FACS-sorted CD8+CD4-CCR7+CD45RA+ naive T cells.

CDR3 coding DNA: TGTGCCAGCAGTCCACAAACAGCCCTGGAAGAGACCCAGTACTTC. Protein: CASSPQTALEETQYF. The chain links TRBV28 to TRBJ2-5; no clear D. The CDR3 contains 15 residues. The germline gives CDR1 MDHEN, CDR2 SYDVKM. Trimming left V 5 bases short and J 3 bases short, with 16 bases between.